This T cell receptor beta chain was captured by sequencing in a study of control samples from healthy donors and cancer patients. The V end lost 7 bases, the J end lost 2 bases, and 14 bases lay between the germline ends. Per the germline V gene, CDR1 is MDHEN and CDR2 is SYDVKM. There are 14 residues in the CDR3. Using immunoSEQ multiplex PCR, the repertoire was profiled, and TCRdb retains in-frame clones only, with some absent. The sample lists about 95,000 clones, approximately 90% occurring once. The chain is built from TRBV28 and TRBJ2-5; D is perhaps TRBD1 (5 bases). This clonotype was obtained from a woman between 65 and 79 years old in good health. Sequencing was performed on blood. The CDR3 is CASTEYDSQETQYF. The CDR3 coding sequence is TGTGCCAGCACCGAATATGACAGTCAAGAGACCCAGTACTTC.